This T cell receptor (beta chain) was sequenced for a study of T-cell reconstitution after alpha-beta-depleted transplantation in children. V was pared by 3 bases and J by 5 bases, with 9 bases of the junction left unmatched. The CDR3 totals 15 residues. CDR1 is SQVTM, CDR2 ANQGSEA, per germline. Note on this clonotype: The antigen is unknown.

The library targeted TCRbeta and was prepared with unique molecular identifiers. MiXCR, applied by TCRdb to the PCR reads, yields one record per CDR3 protein. The sample comprises fewer than 550,000 distinct CDR3 sequences, about an eighth of which are singletons, and around 13% rests with the top ten. Study outcomes and limitations: Surviving recipient T cells and thymic progenitors underlay high day-60 TCRbeta diversity in some patients. Reportedly, roughly two months post-transplant, alpha-beta T cells arose from several hundred expanded graft clones. One year post-transplant, T-cell counts and diversity were largely derived from T cells produced anew.

The TCR sequence derives from a female patient aged 2-9 years who had a stem cell transplant for aplastic anemia, so the T cells may come from the graft donor. Sequencing used PBMCs, mostly from graft donor cells, obtained 180 days after TCRalphabeta/CD19-depleted stem cell transplant. The chain combines TRBV29-1 with TRBJ2-5; 10 bases map to TRBD1. CDR3 coding DNA: TGCAGCGTTGACGGGACAGGGGAGATGGGGGAGACCCAGTACTTC. Translation: CSVDGTGEMGETQYF.